These 5 T cell receptor beta chains were all obtained from the same sample, sequenced in a study of regulatory T cells in long-lasting Graves disease. Time point here: persistent/refractory GD, antithyroid drugs over 5 years with positive TRAb. After RNA was extracted from PBMCs, the TCR library was made from it. Building of the TCR beta libraries involved iRepertoire HTBI primers and Arm-PCR of CDR3 regions. TCRdb passed the multiplex PCR reads through MiXCR, listing each CDR3 protein once. In the table there are 650,000 to 700,000 distinct CDR3 sequences, about 32% of which are singletons. The material was peripheral blood mononuclear cells (PBMCs), obtained when the disease was refractory, from a patient treated with antithyroid drugs. These receptors all come from a female donor with Graves disease.

The chain recombines TRBV7-3 with TRBJ1-1; D not resolved. The CDR3 is made up of 14 amino acids. CDR1 is SGHTA, CDR2 FQGTGA, per germline. V was cut by 5 bases and J by 5 bases, with 15 bases left in between. The CDR3 loop is CASSPGPFSTEAFF. CDR3 DNA: TGTGCCAGCAGCCCCGGACCTTTCTCGACTGAAGCTTTCTTT.

V is TRBV5-5 and J is TRBJ1-5, with 11 bases fitting TRBD1. This CDR3 is built from 17 residues. CDR1 is SGHKS and CDR2 is YYEKEE in the germline V gene (reference sequence). Trimming cost V 0 bases and J 2 bases; bases outside gene matches: 4. CDR3 DNA: TGTGCCAGCAGCTTGGAAGGACAGGGGGCGGGCAATCAGCCCCAGCATTTT. Its translation: CASSLEGQGAGNQPQHF.

This clonotype was seen a handful of times. The rearrangement links TRBV24-1 to TRBJ1-2, with D possibly TRBD1 on 6 matching bases. From germline, CDR1 is KGHDR and CDR2 SFDVKD. V was pared by 2 bases and J by 7 bases, with 40 bases between. The CDR3 has 23 residues. In nucleotides, the CDR3 is TGTGCCACCAGTGATTCTGCTGGGGACCGTACCTCCCGGACAGCCTCCCAAAGGGGTGGCTACACCTTC. It translates to CATSDSAGDRTSRTASQRGGYTF.

In its sample, this clonotype was seen once. This chain joins TRBV11-2 and TRBJ2-2; TRBD2 might be the D (5 bases). Germline assignment: CDR1 SGHAT and CDR2 FQNNGV. V lost 5 bases and J 0 bases, leaving 13 bases between the germline ends. The CDR3 is 16 residues long. This CDR3 reads CASSGRRAANTGELFF. The DNA of the CDR3 is TGTGCCAGCAGCGGAAGGCGGGCAGCGAACACCGGGGAGCTGTTTTTT.

Note on this clonotype: A read error is possible here, since a much larger clone lies one base away. V and J are TRBV2 and TRBJ2-5; D is ambiguous. Deletions cut 5 bases from V and 0 bases from J, with 7 bases between. The CDR3 consists of 13 residues. Germline V gene data show CDR1 as SNHLY and CDR2 as FYNNEI. In nucleotides, the CDR3 is TGTGCCAGCAGTCTACCGTACCAAGAGACCCAGTACTTC. This encodes CASSLPYQETQYF.